This T cell receptor beta chain was sequenced during a study of shared clonotypes between healthy human individuals. The CDR3 spans 16 residues. CDR1 is SEHNR and CDR2 is FQNEAQ in the germline V gene (reference sequence). Trimming removed 3 bases from V and 6 bases from J, with 19 bases in between. A roughly 200 ng quantity of DNA, around 30,000 T cell genomes, went into the sorted-subset replicate PCRs. This table comes from immunoSEQ multiplex PCR, and its TCRdb copy is limited to in-frame clones, with some not included. The sample includes around 2,000,000 clones, around 96% seen only once; the top ten take around 1.1%. The naive CD8 subset, CD45RO-negative cells positively selected for CCR7, excluded terminally differentiated effector memory CD45RA+ cells. Whole-study findings and limits: Compared with memory subsets, naive subsets generally had larger estimated richness. Naive CD4 clonotypes overlapped across a handful of donors at around 4.7%.

This clone has a single count. What it binds is unknown. The TCR was taken from a man younger than 35 in good health. This sequence joins TRBV7-9 and TRBJ2-3, with D perhaps assigned TRBD1 or TRBD2 (5 bases each). The sequenced material came from naive CD8+ T cells sorted from blood. CDR3 loop: CASSFSREIPRDTQYF. The CDR3 DNA sequence: TGTGCCAGCAGCTTTTCCAGGGAGATCCCTAGGGATACGCAGTATTTT.